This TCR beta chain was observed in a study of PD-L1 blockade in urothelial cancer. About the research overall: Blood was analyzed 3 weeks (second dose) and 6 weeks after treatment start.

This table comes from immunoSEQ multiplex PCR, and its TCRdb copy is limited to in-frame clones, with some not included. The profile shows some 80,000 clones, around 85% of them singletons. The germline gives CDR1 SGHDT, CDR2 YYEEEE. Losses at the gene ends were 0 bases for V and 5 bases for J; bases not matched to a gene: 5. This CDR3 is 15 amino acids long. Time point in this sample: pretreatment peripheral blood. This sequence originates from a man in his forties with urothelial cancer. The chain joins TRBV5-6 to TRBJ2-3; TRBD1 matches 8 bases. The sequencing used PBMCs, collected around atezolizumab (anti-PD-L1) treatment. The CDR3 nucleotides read TGTGCCAGCAGCTTGGTTGGACAGGGTAGAGATACGCAGTATTTT. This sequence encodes CASSLVGQGRDTQYF.